The 6 T cell receptor beta chains reported below all come from one sample, sequenced in a study of T cells in Graves' hyperthyroidism and ophthalmopathy (dated by TCRdb to between 2019 and 2020). Library method: multiplex PCR. Sequencing instrument: Illumina HiSeq 2000. The TCR beta CDR3 regions were amplified from RNA transcripts. The TCR CDR3 was subjected to a first round of RT-PCR using the HTBI primer set and the Qiagen OneStep RT-PCR kit. The public sequencing data were trimmed at Q25 with fastp and processed into clonotypes with MiXCR by TCRdb, which kept only in-frame beta chains. Identical CDR3 protein sequences are pooled into one entry, listed with their most common genes and DNA. Here the sample has about 610,000 distinct CDR3 sequences; roughly 14% occur a single time. Clones ranked in the top ten supply 3.5% to 4.5% of the sample. Sequenced sample: blood. The receptors here all came from a woman between 40 and 50 years old with Graves' ophthalmopathy.

This rearrangement joins TRBV20-1 to TRBJ1-2; maybe TRBD1 (5 bases). CDR3 length: 14 amino acids. The V gene lost 6 bases and the J gene lost 4 bases, with 18 bases spanning the gap. The germline V gene encodes CDR1 DFQATT and CDR2 SNEGSKA (reference sequence). This CDR3 is CSAITTGRIYGYTF. The CDR3 DNA sequence: TGCAGTGCCATTACCACGGGACGGATCTATGGCTACACCTTC.

This chain's CDR3 is CASKRTEHEQYF. The CDR3 nucleotides are TGTGCCAGCAAGAGGACAGAGCACGAGCAGTACTTC. The gene calls are TRBV2 and TRBJ2-7, with a weak D call TRBD1 (6 bases). The CDR3 sequence is 12 residues long. Germline V CDR1 and CDR2: SNHLY, FYNNEI. V lost 7 bases and J 5 bases, leaving 12 bases between the germline ends.

This clonotype was seen repeatedly, ten times or more. The V call is TRBV5-1, the J call TRBJ2-2, with D uncertain. The CDR3 consists of 16 residues. Germline V lookup: CDR1 SGHRS, CDR2 YFSETQ. V was pared by 1 base and J by 2 bases, with 12 bases between. The CDR3 sequence is CASSLSSTANTGELFF. The CDR3 DNA reads as TGCGCCAGCAGCTTGAGTTCGACGGCCAACACCGGGGAGCTGTTTTTT.

This chain uses TRBV6-1 with TRBJ1-2; 11 nucleotides agree with TRBD1. After removal of 8 bases from V and 6 bases from J, the junction contained 14 bases not matched to a gene. The CDR3 sequence is 16 residues long. Germline assignment: CDR1 MNHNS and CDR2 SASEGT. In nucleotides, the CDR3 is TGTGCCAGCGCCGGGGTTCGGACAGGGGGCGTGGATGGCTACACCTTC. Its translation is CASAGVRTGGVDGYTF.

This clonotype was counted a few times. The chain has TRBV24-1 and TRBJ2-5; 8 nucleotides agree with TRBD2. The CDR3 loop spans 16 amino acids. The V segment lost 4 bases and the J segment 2 bases; nucleotides outside the gene matches: 8. CDR1 is KGHDR, CDR2 SFDVKD, per germline. CDR3 in DNA: TGTGCCACCAGTGACCGTAGGGGGACTAGTCAAGAGACCCAGTACTTC. This sequence encodes CATSDRRGTSQETQYF.

Many counts were recorded for this clonotype. This rearrangement joins TRBV7-9 to TRBJ1-1; D not resolved. V lost 1 base and J lost 8, with 8 bases in between. CDR3 length: 12 amino acids. Germline CDR1 SEHNR, CDR2 FQNEAQ (reference sequence). CDR3 bases: TGTGCCAGCAGCTTAGTTGTGGGCGAAGCTTTCTTT. Translating gives CASSLVVGEAFF. The full variable domain, with the rest looked up from reference TRBV7-9 and TRBJ1-1, is DTGVSQNPRHKITKRGQNVTFRCDPISEHNRLYWYRQTLGQGPEFLTYFQNEAQLEKSRLLSDRFSAERPKGSFSTLEIQRTEQGDSAMYLCASSLVVGEAFFGQGTRLTVV.